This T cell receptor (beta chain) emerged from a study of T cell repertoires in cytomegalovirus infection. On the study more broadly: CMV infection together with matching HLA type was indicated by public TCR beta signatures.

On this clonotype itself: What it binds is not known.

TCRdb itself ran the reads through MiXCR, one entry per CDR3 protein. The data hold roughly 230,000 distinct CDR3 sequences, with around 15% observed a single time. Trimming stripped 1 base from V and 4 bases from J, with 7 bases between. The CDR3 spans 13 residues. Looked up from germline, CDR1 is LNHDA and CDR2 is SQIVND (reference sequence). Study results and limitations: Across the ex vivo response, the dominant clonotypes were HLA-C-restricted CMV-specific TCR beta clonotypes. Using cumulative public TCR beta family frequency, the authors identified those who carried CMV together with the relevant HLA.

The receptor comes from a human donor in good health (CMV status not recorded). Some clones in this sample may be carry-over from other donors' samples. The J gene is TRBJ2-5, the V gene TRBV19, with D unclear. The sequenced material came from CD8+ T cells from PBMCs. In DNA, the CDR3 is TGTGCCAGTAGTATAGTGTTGGGAGAGACCCAGTACTTC. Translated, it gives CASSIVLGETQYF.